The entry below gives a single T cell receptor beta chain sequence along with its context. Its cognate antigen is unknown. These data belong to a study of T cells in Graves' hyperthyroidism and ophthalmopathy. Study summary: At initial diagnosis, before any treatment had begun, peripheral blood was obtained. Overall study results and limits: Blood also showed most of the thyroid clonotypes that were expanded above 0.001. Stable hyperthyroidism was separated from ophthalmopathy by a model based on 13 V-J features.

CDR3 size: 13 residues. With 5 bases removed from V and 5 bases from J, the gap between germline ends came to 12 bases. Amplification of TCR beta CDR3 regions used RNA as the template. Using the HTBI primer set, a first-round RT-PCR was run on the TCR CDR3. TCRdb recomputed calls from the multiplex PCR reads with MiXCR, one row per CDR3 protein. The sample contains 750,000 to 950,000 distinct CDR3 sequences, 38% of which appear only once. These patients, aged 18 to 65, had recently diagnosed hyperthyroidism lasting under 2 months. The source of this sequence is a man younger than 30 with Graves' hyperthyroidism. The V gene is TRBV12-3 or TRBV12-4, the J gene TRBJ1-2, with D perhaps TRBD1 (6 bases). Sequencing was done on a sample of blood. DNA of the CDR3: TGTGCCAGCAGTGAAACAGGGAAGTATGGCTACACCTTC. Its protein product is CASSETGKYGYTF.